Described below is a single T cell receptor beta chain sequence and its context. The target antigen is unknown. Germline CDR1 KGHSH, CDR2 LQKENI. The CDR3 covers 15 residues. Deletions cut 1 base from V and 0 bases from J, with 8 bases between. The data stem from a study of cytomegalovirus exposure and HLA in healthy donors. Study-wide findings and caveats: Presence/absence analyses assumed roughly uniform sequencing depth across donors.

Primers: 60 Vbeta forward and 13 Jbeta reverse. In the source study's methods: About 88 million unique TCR beta chains, roughly 11 million of them shared, were counted by a later analysis. The table came from immunoSEQ multiplex PCR; TCRdb's copy has only in-frame clones and leaves some out. V and J calls and clone size are given by that table; D and trimming were obtained from the DNA. The sample has about 120,000 clones; about 78% are singletons. This sequence originates from a woman aged 25 to 39 in good health and CMV-seropositive. The specimen was PBMCs. The chain recombines TRBV18 with TRBJ2-3; D gene ambiguous. DNA of the CDR3: TGTGCCAGCTCACCACTGCCAGGTAGCACAGATACGCAGTATTTT. Amino acid sequence: CASSPLPGSTDTQYF. The variable domain in full, with the rest retrieved from reference TRBV18 and TRBJ2-3, is NAGVMQNPRHLVRRRGQEARLRCSPMKGHSHVYWYRQLPEEGLKFMVYLQKENIIDESGMPKERFSAEFPKEGPSILRIQQVVRGDSAAYFCASSPLPGSTDTQYFGPGTRLTVL.